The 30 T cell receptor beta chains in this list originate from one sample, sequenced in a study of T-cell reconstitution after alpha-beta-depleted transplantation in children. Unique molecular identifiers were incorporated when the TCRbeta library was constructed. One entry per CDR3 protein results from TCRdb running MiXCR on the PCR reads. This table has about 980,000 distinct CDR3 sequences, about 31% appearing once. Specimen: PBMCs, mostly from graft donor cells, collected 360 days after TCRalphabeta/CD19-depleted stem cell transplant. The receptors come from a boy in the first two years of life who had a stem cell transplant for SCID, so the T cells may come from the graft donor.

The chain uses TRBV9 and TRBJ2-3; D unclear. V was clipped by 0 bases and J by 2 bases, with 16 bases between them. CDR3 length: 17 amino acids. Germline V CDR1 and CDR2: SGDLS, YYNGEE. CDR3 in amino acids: CASSVAKGRQTTDTQYF. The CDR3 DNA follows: TGTGCCAGCAGCGTAGCTAAGGGCAGGCAAACCACAGATACGCAGTATTTT.

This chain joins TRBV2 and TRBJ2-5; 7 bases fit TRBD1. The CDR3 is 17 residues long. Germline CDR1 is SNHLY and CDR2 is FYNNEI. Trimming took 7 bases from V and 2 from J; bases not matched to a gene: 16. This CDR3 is CASKSSGTVKGQETQYF. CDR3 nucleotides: TGTGCCAGCAAGAGCTCCGGGACAGTCAAGGGGCAAGAGACCCAGTACTTC.

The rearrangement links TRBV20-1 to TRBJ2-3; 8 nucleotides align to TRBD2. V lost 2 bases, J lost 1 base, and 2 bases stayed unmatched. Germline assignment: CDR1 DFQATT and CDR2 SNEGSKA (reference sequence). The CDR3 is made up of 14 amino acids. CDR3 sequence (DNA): TGCAGTGCTAGAATTAGCGGGGGCACAGATACGCAGTATTTT. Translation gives CSARISGGTDTQYF.

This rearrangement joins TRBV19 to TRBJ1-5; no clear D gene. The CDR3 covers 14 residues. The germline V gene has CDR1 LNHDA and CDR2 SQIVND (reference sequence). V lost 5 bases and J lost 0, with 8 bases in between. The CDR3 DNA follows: TGTGCCAGTAGTCACAGATATAGCAATCAGCCCCAGCATTTT. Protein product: CASSHRYSNQPQHF.

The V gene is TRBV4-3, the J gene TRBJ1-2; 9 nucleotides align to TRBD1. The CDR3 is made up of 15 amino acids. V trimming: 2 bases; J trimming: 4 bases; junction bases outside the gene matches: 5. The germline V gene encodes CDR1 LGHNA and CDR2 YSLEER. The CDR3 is CASSQLYRGPYGYTF. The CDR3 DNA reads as TGCGCCAGCAGCCAACTCTACAGGGGGCCCTATGGCTACACCTTC.

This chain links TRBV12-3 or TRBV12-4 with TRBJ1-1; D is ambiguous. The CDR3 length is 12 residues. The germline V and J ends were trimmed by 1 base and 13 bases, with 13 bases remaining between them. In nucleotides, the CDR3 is TGTGCCAGCAGTTTAGTTATGGGGTTGGTTTTCTTT. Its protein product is CASSLVMGLVFF.

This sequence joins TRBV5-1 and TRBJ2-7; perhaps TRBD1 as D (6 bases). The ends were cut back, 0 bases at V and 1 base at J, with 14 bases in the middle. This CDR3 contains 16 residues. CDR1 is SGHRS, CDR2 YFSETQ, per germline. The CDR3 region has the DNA TGCGCCAGCAGCTTGGCCGAGACAGGCGATTCCTACGAGCAGTACTTC. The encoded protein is CASSLAETGDSYEQYF.

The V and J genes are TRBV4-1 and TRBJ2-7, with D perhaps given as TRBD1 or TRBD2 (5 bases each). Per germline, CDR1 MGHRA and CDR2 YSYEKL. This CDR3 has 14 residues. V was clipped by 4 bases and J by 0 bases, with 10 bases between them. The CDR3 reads CASSPRDDSYEQYF. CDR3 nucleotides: TGCGCCAGCAGCCCTCGGGACGACTCCTACGAGCAGTACTTC.

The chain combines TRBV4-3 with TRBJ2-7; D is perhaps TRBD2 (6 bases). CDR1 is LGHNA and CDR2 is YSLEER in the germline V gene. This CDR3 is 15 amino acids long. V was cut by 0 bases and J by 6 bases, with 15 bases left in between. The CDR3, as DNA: TGCGCCAGCAGCCAAGATAGATTCCCGGGGGTCGAGCAGTACTTC. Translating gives CASSQDRFPGVEQYF.

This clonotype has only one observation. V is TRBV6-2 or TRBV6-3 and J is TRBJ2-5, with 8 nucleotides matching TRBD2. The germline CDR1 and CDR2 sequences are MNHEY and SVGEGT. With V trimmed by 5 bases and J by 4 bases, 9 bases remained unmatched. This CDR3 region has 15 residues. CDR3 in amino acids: CASSPGLVNRETQYF. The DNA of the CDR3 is TGTGCCAGCAGTCCGGGACTAGTAAACAGAGAGACCCAGTACTTC.

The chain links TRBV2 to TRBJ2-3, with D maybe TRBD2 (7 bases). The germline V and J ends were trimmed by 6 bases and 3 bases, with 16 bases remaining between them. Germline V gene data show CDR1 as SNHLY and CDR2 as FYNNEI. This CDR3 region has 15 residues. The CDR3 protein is CASRGRGGWTDTQYF. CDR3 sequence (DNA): TGTGCCAGCAGGGGAAGGGGGGGCTGGACAGATACGCAGTATTTT.

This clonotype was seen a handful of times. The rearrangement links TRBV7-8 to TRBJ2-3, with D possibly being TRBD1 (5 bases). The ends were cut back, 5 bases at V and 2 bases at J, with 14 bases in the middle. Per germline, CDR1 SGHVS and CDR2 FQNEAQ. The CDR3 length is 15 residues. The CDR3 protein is CASSPLGRVTDTQYF. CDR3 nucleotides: TGTGCCAGCAGCCCACTTGGCAGGGTCACAGATACGCAGTATTTT.

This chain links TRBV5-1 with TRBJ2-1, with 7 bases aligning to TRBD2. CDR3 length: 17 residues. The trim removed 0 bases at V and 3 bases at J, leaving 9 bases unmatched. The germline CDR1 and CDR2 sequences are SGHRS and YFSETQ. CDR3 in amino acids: CASSLDGRGMIYNEQFF. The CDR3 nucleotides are TGCGCCAGCAGCTTGGACGGGCGGGGGATGATCTACAATGAGCAGTTCTTC.

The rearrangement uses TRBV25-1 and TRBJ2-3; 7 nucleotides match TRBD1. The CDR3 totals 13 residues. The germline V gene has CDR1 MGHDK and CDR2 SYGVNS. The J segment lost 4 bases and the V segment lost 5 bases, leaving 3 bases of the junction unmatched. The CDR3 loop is CASSRGLPDTQYF. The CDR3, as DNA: TGTGCCAGCAGTAGGGGGCTCCCAGATACGCAGTATTTT.

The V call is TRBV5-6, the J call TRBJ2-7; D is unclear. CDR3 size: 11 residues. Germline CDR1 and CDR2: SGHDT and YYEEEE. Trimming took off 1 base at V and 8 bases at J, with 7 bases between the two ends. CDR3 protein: CASSLFSKQYF. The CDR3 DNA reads TGTGCCAGCAGCTTGTTTAGCAAGCAGTACTTC.

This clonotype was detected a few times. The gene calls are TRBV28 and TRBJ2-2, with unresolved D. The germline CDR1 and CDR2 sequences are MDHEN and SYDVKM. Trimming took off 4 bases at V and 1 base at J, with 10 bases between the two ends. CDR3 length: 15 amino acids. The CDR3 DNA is TGTGCCAGCAGTTCTGGTCAGAGGAACACCGGGGAGCTGTTTTTT. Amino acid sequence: CASSSGQRNTGELFF.

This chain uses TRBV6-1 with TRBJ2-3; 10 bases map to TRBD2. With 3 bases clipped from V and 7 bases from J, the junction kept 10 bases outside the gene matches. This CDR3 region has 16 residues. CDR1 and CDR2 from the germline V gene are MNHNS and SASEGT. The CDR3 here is CASSDAGLANRNTQYF. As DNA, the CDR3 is TGTGCCAGCAGTGACGCGGGACTAGCGAATCGCAATACGCAGTATTTT.

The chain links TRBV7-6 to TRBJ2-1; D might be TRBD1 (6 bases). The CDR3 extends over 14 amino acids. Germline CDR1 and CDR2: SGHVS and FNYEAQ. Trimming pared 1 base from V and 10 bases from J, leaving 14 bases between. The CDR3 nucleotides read TGTGCCAGCAGCTTAGAAGCAGGGGAGAGGGAGCAGTTCTTC. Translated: CASSLEAGEREQFF.

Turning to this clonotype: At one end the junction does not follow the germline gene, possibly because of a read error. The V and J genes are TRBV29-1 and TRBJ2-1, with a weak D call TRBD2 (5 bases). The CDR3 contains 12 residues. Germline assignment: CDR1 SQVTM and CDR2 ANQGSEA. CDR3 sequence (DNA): TGCAGCTTTGACGGTATGCGGGATGAGCAGTTCTTC. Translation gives CSFDGMRDEQFF.

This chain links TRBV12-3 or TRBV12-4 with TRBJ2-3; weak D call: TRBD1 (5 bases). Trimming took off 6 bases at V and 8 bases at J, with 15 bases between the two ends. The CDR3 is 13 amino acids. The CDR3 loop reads CASRPTGMGTQYF. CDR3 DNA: TGTGCCAGCAGACCCACAGGAATGGGTACGCAGTATTTT.

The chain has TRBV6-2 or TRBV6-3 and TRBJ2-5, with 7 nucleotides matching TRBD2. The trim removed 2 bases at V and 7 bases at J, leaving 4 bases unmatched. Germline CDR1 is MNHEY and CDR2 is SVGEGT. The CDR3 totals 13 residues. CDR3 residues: CASSYGGRGTQYF. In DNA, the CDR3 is TGTGCCAGCAGTTACGGCGGGAGAGGGACCCAGTACTTC.

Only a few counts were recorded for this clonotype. The chain's CDR3 is CASSYGPPANQPQHF. The CDR3 coding sequence is TGTGCCAGCAGTTACGGCCCCCCGGCGAATCAGCCCCAGCATTTT. The rearrangement joins TRBV6-2 or TRBV6-3 to TRBJ1-5; D not certain. Germline V CDR1 and CDR2: MNHEY, SVGEGT. There are 15 residues in the CDR3. Trimming removed 2 bases from V and 4 bases from J, with 12 bases in between.

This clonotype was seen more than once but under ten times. The CDR3 reads CASSPREVSYNEQFF. The DNA for the CDR3 is TGTGCCAGCTCACCTCGGGAGGTTTCCTACAATGAGCAGTTCTTC. V gene TRBV18 combines with J gene TRBJ2-1; 7 nucleotides match TRBD2. The germline V gene encodes CDR1 KGHSH and CDR2 LQKENI. The trim removed 3 bases at V and 1 base at J, leaving 3 bases unmatched. The CDR3 totals 15 residues.

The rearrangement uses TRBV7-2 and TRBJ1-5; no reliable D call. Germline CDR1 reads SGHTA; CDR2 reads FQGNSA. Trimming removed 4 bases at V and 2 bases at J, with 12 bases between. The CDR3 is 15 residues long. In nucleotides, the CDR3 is TGTGCCAGCAGCTCTGACGGTGGGGGCAATCAGCCCCAGCATTTT. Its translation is CASSSDGGGNQPQHF.

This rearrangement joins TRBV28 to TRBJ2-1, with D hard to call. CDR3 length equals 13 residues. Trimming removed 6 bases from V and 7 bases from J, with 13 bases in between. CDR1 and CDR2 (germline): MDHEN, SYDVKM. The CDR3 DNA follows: TGTGCCAGCAGCCTTGGGTTCGGTAATGAGCAGTTCTTC. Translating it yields CASSLGFGNEQFF.

The CDR3 loop reads CSARAHRGWEETQYF. In DNA form, the CDR3 reads TGCAGTGCTAGGGCCCACAGGGGATGGGAAGAGACCCAGTACTTC. The V and J genes are TRBV20-1 and TRBJ2-5, with TRBD1 matching 7 bases. This CDR3 spans 15 amino acids. Germline loops: CDR1 DFQATT, CDR2 SNEGSKA (reference sequence). V gave up 3 bases and J gave up 3 bases; unmatched junction bases: 10.

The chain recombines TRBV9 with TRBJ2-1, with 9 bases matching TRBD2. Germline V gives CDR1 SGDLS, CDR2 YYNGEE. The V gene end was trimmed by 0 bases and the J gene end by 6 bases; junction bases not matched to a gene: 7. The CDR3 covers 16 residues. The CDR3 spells CASSVVSAGGVNEQFF. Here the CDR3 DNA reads TGTGCCAGCAGCGTAGTATCGGCGGGGGGGGTCAATGAGCAGTTCTTC.

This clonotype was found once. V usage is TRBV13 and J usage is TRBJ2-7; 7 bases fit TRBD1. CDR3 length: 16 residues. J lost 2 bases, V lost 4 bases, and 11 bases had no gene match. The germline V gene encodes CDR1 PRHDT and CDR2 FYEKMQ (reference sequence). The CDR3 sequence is CASSSTRTGATYEQYF. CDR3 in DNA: TGTGCCAGCAGCTCGACTCGGACAGGCGCCACCTACGAGCAGTACTTC. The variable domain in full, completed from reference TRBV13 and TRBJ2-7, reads AAGVIQSPRHLIKEKRETATLKCYPIPRHDTVYWYQQGPGQDPQFLISFYEKMQSDKGSIPDRFSAQQFSDYHSELNMSSLELGDSALYFCASSSTRTGATYEQYFGPGTRLTVT.

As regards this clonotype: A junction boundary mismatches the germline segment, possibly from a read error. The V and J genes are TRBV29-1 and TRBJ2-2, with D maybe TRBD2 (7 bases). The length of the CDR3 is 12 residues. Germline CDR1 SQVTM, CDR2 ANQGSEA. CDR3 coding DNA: TGCAGCGCGAGGGGGGGCGGCGGGGATCTGTTTTTT. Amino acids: CSARGGGGDLFF.

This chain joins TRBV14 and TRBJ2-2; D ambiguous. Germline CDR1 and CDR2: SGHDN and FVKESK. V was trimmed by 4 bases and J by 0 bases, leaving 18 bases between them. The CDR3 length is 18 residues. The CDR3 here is CASSPLRVATSNTGELFF. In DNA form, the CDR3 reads TGTGCCAGCAGCCCGTTAAGGGTGGCGACTTCGAACACCGGGGAGCTGTTTTTT.